This T cell receptor beta chain appears in the sequencing data of a study of spatial heterogeneity in lung cancer. Study details: On average, each unique TCR and UMI combination appeared more than ten times in raw reads. Study observations and caveats: Compared with follow-up, resection was when ubiquitous expanded tumor TCRs appeared in blood more.

Per the germline V gene, CDR1 is SGDLS and CDR2 is YYNGEE. The CDR3 spans 14 residues. Between the trimmed V and J ends, which lost 0 bases and 5 bases, there was a span of 12 bases. This clonotype was recorded at least ten times. Its target is not known. Unique molecular identifiers tagged every individual TCR cDNA molecule. MiXCR, run by TCRdb on the 5' RACE reads, gives a single entry per CDR3 protein. The repertoire consists of more than 20,000 distinct CDR3 sequences, with less than 6% occurring once and the leading ten covering over 30%. Sample time point: sample taken at primary tumor resection. The study sequenced unsorted whole RNA from tumor, nontumor lung or frozen PBMC.

V and J are TRBV9 and TRBJ2-7, with D tentatively TRBD2 (5 bases). The sample was PBMCs, taken at surgery. The receptor comes from a male donor with early-stage non-small cell lung cancer. The CDR3 loop reads CASSVGGGIHEQYF. The CDR3 DNA reads TGTGCCAGCAGCGTAGGAGGAGGAATCCACGAGCAGTACTTC.